This T cell receptor (beta chain) was obtained from a study of technical replicates of blood from several donors. Method: immunoSEQ multiplex PCR; TCRdb's copy keeps in-frame clones and lacks some. Altogether approximately 100,000 clones are present, just over 95% being singletons, with the ten largest covering roughly 0.21%. The CDR3 loop spans 15 amino acids. Germline CDR1 reads SGHNT; CDR2 reads YENEEA. Unmatched junction bases numbered 9, after V lost 5 bases and J lost 2 bases. The V call is TRBV11-3, the J call TRBJ2-7; 7 bases match TRBD1. The clonotype comes from a human donor in good health. Input material: T cells isolated from PBMCs. CDR3 nucleotides: TGTGCCAGCAGCAACCGGGACAGCCGTACCTACGAGCAGTACTTC. Translation: CASSNRDSRTYEQYF.